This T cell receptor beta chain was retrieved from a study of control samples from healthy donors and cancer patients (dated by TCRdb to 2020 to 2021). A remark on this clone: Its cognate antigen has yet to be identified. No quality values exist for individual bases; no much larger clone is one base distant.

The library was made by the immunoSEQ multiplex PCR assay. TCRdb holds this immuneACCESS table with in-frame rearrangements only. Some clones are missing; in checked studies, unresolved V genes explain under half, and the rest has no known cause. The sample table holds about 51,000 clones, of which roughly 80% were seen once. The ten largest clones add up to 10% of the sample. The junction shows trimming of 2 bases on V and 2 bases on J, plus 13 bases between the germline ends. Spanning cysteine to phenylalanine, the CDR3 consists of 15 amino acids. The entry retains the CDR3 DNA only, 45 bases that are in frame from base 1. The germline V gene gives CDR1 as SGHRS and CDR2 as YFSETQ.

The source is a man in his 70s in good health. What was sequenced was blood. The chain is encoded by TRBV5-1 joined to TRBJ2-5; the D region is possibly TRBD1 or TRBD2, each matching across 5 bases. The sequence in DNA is TGCGCCAGCAGCTTAGAAATGGGGGTACAAGAGACCCAGTACTTC. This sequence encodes CASSLEMGVQETQYF.